This T cell receptor (beta chain) was obtained from a study of metastatic and nonmetastatic thyroid tumors. This clone has at least ten counts. This CDR3 spans 15 amino acids. V shed 5 bases, J shed 6 bases, and the junction held 10 bases outside the gene matches. Per the germline V gene, CDR1 is DFQATT and CDR2 is SNEGSKA (reference sequence). Thyroid surgery took place with no prior treatment in any patient. TCRdb re-called the PCR reads through MiXCR. The table has 43,000 or so clones, about 15% seen once. Sequenced material: blood. The clonotype was recovered from a female donor with papillary thyroid cancer or a benign thyroid nodule (not recorded which). Some clones in this sample may be carry-over from other donors' samples. V gene TRBV20-1 combines with J gene TRBJ2-7; 13 bases fit TRBD2. The CDR3 region has the DNA TGCAGTGCTTCTGGGGGGACTAGCGGGACCGGCGAGCAGTACTTC. Translation gives CSASGGTSGTGEQYF.